This TCR beta chain was captured by sequencing in a study of blood T cell repertoires in COVID-19 (dated by TCRdb to 2018 to 2021). As for the study more broadly: Collaborator samples came from the United States, Italy and Spain and covered acute and convalescent phases of COVID-19. A de-identified subject ID, COVID-19 status, age in years and sex were almost always included in the sample metadata. The material from the prospective study consisted of cDNA or gDNA derived from T cells, B-cell-depleted T cells, or PBMCs. Samples were obtained from the ongoing ImmuneRACE study (first 160 participants) and from some 1,300 subjects provided by 6 global collaborators. The repertoires were released in a freely available public database meant as a resource for research on the immune response to SARS-CoV-2. Where HLA class I and class II types were available, the types were taken from metadata supplied by the sample provider, not from assay-based typing. Subjects who had been exposed to COVID-19, were actively infected with it, or had recovered from it provided the deeply sampled blood TCRbeta repertoires that made up the dataset.

Study-wide findings and limitations: Clinical and demographic metadata were provided uncurated, with the amount varying by source and participant.

In Seattle, one collaborating source enrolled patients while the infection was active and tracked those patients longitudinally over the course of disease. Whole blood was collected in K2EDTA tubes by collaborating institutions according to the institutions' own protocols. For TCRbeta analysis, collaborator samples were shipped as frozen whole blood, as isolated PBMCs, or as DNA extracted from either sample type. As to this clone: Its specific antigen is unknown. No much larger clonotype is one base removed from it; base qualities were not supplied.

TCRbeta CDR3 regions were amplified from genomic DNA using the immunoSEQ Assay, a bias-controlled multiplex PCR. The authors' analysis ran thus. The number of nucleated cells in each sample was estimated by amplification of reference gene primers within the assay. Sequence reads were collapsed and filtered to measure the absolute abundance of every unique TCRbeta CDR3 rearrangement. For each sample, productive Simpson clonality was calculated as the square root of Simpson's diversity index over productive rearrangements. TCRdb provides this immuneACCESS table in a form limited to in-frame rearrangements. Some clones are lacking; in checked studies, under half of them reflect an unresolved V gene, and why the rest are absent is not known. V, J and clone size reflect that table, while D and trimming were determined from the DNA. The sample profile shows some 270,000 clones; about 80% of them were found once. In total, the top ten clones hold 15% to 19% of the sample.

This receptor was identified in a person aged 65-85 years with COVID-19, enrolled during active disease. Material: peripheral blood.

In nucleotides, the sequence is TGTGCCAGCAGCCAAGATCCTAGCGGGCCATCCTACAATGAGCAGTTCTTC. It encodes CASSQDPSGPSYNEQFF. The V gene is TRBV4-2 and the J gene is TRBJ2-1, with 8 bases matching TRBD2. Germline trimming: 0 bases from V, 1 base from J; junction bases outside gene matches: 5. CDR1 and CDR2 (LGHNA, YNFKEQ) derive from the germline V gene. The CDR3 runs 17 amino acids, cysteine and phenylalanine included. The retained sequence is limited to the CDR3, 51 bases, with the frame set at the first base.